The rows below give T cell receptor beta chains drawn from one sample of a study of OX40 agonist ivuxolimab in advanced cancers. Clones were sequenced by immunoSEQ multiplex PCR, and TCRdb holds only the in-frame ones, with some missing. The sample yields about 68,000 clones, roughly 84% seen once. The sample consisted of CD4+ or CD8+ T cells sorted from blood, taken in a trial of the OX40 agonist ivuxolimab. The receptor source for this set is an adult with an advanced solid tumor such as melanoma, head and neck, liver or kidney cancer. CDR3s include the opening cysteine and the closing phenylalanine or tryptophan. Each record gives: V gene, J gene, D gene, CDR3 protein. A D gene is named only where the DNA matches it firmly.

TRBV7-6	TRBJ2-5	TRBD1	CASSTGAAGTQYF
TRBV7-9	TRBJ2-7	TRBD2	CASSFTSGDYEQYF
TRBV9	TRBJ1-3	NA	CASSVGQGGGNTIYF
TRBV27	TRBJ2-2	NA	CASSLSGGTGELFF
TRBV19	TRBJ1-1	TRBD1	CASRDEDRATEAFF
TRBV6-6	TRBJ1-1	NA	CASSSGRGMGRTEAFF
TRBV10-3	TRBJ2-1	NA	CAITQGGEQFF
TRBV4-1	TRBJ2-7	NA	CASSQASGREQYF
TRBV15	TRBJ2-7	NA	CATSARQGGYEQYF
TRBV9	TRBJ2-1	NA	CASSVVPPGGNPLYNEQFF
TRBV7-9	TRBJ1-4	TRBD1	CASSSTGAATNEKLFF
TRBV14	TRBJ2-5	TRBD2	CASGGLETSETQYF
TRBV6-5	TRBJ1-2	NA	CASSYGREAGYTF
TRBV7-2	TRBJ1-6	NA	CASTFYSDSPLHF
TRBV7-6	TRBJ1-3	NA	CASSLGTSSGNTIYF
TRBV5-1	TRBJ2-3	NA	CASSSYSGADGDTQYF
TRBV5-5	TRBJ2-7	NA	CASSLVNTVTYYEQYF
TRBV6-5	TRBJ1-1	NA	CASSYIRSGGTEAFF
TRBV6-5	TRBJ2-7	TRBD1	CASSYSGGQVPYEQYF
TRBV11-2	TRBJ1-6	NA	CASSLAHRAGATPLHF
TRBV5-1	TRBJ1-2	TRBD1	CASSFENRGGYTF
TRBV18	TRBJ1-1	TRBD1	CASSPFRDRGRNTEAFF
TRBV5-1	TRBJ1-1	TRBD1	CASSLFGQGIYTEAFF
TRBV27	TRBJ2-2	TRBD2	CASSQRGGAGGPSGELFF
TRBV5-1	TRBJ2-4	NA	CASSVGDANIQYF
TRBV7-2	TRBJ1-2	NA	CASSLDRVAWGYTF
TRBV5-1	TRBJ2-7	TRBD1	CASSSTVEQGAVEQYF
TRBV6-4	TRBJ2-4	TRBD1	CASSESRQGLGQLAKNIQYF
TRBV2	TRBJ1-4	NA	CASITTGLGSGKLFF
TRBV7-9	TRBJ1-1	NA	CASSSAGHLQAFF
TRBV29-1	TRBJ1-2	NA	CSVEAGNYGYTF
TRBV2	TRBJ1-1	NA	CAREGTEAFF
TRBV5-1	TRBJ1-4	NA	CASSFRADSATNEKLFF
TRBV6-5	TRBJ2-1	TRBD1	CASSSHARGSGNEQFF
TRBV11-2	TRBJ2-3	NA	CASSLGYVADTQYF
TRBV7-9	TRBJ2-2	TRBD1	CASSSSTGAGGELFF
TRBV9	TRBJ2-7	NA	CASSAVVTGRLNEQYF
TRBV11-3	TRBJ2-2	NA	CASSLQGHLTGELFF
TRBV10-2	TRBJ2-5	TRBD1	CASSTGTGASTQYF
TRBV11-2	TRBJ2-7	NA	CASSLRQSYEQYF
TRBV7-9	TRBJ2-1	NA	CASSLAFINEQFF